Included here is one T cell receptor (beta chain) sequence, with context. Measured with immunoSEQ multiplex PCR; TCRdb has only the in-frame clones, and not every one. The sample has fewer than 120,000 clones; 88% are singletons. The CDR3 spans 12 residues. The germline gives CDR1 MGHDK, CDR2 SYGVNS. V lost 8 bases and J lost 4, with 11 bases in between. This sample is part of a study of control samples from healthy donors and cancer patients. The chain carries TRBV25-1 and TRBJ1-1; D gene uncertain. The sample taken for sequencing was PBMCs. The receptor was derived from a woman aged 55-70 years with lung cancer. The CDR3 DNA is TGTGCCAGCGGGAGAGGGAGCACTGAAGCTTTCTTT. It is translated as CASGRGSTEAFF.